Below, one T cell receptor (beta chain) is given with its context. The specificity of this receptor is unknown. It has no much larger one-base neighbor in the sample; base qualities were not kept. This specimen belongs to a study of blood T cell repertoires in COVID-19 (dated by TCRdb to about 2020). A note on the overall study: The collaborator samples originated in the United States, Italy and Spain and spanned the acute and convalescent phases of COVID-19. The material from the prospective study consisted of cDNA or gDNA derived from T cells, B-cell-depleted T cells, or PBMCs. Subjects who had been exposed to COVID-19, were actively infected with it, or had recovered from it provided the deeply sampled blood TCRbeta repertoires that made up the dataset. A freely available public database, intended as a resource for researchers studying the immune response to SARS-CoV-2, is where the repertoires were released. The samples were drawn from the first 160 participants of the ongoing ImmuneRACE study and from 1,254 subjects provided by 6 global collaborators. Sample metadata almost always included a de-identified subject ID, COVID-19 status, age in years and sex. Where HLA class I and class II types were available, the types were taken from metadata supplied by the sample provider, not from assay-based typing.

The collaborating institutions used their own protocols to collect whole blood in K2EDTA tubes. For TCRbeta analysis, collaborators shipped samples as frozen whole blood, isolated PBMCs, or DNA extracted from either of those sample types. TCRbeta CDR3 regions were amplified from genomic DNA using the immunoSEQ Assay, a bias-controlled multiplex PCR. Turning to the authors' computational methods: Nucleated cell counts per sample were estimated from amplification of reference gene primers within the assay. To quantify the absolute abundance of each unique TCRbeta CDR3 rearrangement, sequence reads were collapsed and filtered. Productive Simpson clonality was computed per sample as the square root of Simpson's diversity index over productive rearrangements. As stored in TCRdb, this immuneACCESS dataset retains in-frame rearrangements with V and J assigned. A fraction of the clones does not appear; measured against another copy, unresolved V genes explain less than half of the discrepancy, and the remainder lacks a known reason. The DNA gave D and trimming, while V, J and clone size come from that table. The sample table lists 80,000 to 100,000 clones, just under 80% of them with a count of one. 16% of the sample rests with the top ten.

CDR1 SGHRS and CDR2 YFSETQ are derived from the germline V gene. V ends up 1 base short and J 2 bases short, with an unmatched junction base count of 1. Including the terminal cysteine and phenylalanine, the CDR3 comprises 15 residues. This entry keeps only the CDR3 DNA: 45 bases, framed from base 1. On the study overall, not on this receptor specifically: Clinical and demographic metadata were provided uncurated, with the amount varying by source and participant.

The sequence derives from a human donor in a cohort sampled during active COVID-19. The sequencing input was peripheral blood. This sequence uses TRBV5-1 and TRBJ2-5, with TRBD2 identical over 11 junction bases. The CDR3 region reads CASSLTSGGQETQYF. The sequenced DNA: TGCGCCAGCAGCTTGACTAGCGGGGGACAAGAGACCCAGTACTTC.